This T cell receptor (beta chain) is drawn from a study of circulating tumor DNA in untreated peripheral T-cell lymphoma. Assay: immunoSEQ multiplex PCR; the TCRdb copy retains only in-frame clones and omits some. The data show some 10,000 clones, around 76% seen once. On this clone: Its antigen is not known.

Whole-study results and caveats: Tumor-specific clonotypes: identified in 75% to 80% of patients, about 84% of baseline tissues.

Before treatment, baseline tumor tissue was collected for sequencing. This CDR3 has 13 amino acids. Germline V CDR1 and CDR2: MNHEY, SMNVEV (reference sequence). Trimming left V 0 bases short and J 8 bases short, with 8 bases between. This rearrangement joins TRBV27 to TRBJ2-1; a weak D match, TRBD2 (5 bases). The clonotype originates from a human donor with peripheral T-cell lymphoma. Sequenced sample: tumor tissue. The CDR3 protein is CASSLSRADEQFF. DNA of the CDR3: TGTGCCAGCAGTTTATCGCGGGCGGATGAGCAGTTCTTC.